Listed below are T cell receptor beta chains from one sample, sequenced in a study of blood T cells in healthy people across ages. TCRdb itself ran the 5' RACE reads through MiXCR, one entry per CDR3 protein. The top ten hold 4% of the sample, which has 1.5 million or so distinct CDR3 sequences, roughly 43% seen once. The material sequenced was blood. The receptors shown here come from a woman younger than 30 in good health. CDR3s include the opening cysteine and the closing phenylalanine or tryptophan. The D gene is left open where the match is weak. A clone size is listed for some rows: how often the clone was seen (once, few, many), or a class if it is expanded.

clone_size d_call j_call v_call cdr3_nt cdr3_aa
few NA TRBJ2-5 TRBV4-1 TGCGCCAGCAGCCAAGCGTTGAAAGAGACCCAGTACTTC CASSQALKETQYF
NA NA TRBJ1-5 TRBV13 TGTGCCAGCAGCTTAGGCCCCCATGCCGGCAATCAGCCCCAGCATTTT CASSLGPHAGNQPQHF
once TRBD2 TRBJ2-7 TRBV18 TGTGCCAGCTCACCTGCGGGGGGAGCGGCGGTTTCCAATGAGCAGTACTTC CASSPAGGAAVSNEQYF
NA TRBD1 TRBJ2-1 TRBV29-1 TGCAGCGTTGGAGGGACAGTTTACAATGAGCAGTTCTTC CSVGGTVYNEQFF
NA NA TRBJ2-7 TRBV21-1 TGTGCCAGCAGCCTAAGACTTCTCCCCCTCGAGCAGTACTTC CASSLRLLPLEQYF
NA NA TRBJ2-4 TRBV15 TGTGCCACCAGCAGAGGAGGGGTGGTAGCCAAAAACATTCAGTACTTC CATSRGGVVAKNIQYF
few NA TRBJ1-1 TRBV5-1 TGCGCCAGCAGCTCCTTTCTAGGCTTCGGCACTGAAGCTTTCTTT CASSSFLGFGTEAFF
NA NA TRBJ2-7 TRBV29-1 TGCAGCGTTGCCAGGGCGCCTGACGAGCAGTACTTC CSVARAPDEQYF
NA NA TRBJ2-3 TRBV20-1 TGCAGTGCTAAGAAGAGCACAGATACGCAGTATTTT CSAKKSTDTQYF
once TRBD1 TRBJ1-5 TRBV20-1 TGCAGTGCTTTACAGGGGTGGGACAATCAGCCCCAGCATTTT CSALQGWDNQPQHF
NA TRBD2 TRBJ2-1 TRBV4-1 TGCGCCAGCAGCCAAGTAGGTAGCGGGGGGCCTAGACTTTACAATGAGCAGTTCTTC CASSQVGSGGPRLYNEQFF
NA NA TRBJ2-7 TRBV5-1 TGCGCCAGCAGCTTGGCTCCCTTAGGCTACGAGCAGTACTTC CASSLAPLGYEQYF
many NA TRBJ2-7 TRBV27 TGTGCCAGCAGTTCCCTCTCCTACGAGCAGTACTTC CASSSLSYEQYF
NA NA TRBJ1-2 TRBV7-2 TGTGCCAGCAGCCCCAGGACGCCTGGCTACACCTTC CASSPRTPGYTF
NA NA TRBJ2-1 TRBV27 TGTGCCGGCAGTCCGGGAGCTGAGCAGTTCTTC CAGSPGAEQFF
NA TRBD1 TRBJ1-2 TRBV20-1 TGCAGTGCCACCGGGACAGGGACTATCCGGGATGGCTACACCTTC CSATGTGTIRDGYTF
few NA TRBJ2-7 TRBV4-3 TGCGCCAGCAGCCAACTGGGGGCGACCTACGAGCAGTACTTC CASSQLGATYEQYF
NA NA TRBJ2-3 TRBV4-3 TGCGCCAGCAGGGAAGGCGCAGGGTTCGCAGATACGCAGTATTTT CASREGAGFADTQYF
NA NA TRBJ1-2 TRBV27 TGTGCCAGCAGTATGGTACAGGGCGATGGCTACACCTTC CASSMVQGDGYTF
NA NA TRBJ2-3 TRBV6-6 TGTGCCAGCAGTGACTGGGGGACAGATACGCAGTATTTT CASSDWGTDTQYF
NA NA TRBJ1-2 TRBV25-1 TGTGCCAGCAGTCGACCGGGACCGAACTATGGCTACACCTTC CASSRPGPNYGYTF
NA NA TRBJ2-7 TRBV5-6 TGTGCCAGCAGCTTGGATTGGGCGGACCCACACTACAATGAGCAGTACTTC CASSLDWADPHYNEQYF
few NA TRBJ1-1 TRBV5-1 TGCGCCAGCAGCTTAGAGATCAGGGGCGGGACTGAAGCTTTCTTT CASSLEIRGGTEAFF
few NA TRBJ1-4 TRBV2 TGTGCCAGCAGTGGGCAGGGTTATGAAAAACTGTTTTTT CASSGQGYEKLFF
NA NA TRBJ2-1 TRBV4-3 TGCGCCAGCAGCCGGACTGAGGGGACGGGATTTTACAATGAGCAGTTCTTC CASSRTEGTGFYNEQFF
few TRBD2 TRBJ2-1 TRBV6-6 TGTGCCAGCAGTTCTGGGACTAGCGGGAGGGCCAGGAGTGAGCAGTTCTTC CASSSGTSGRARSEQFF
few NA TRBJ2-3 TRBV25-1 TGTGCCAGCAGTGAAGCTACGCAGTATTTT CASSEATQYF
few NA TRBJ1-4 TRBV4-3 TGCGCCAGCAGCCACGGGACTAATGAAAAACTGTTTTTT CASSHGTNEKLFF
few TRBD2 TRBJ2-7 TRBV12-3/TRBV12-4 TGTGCCAGCAGTTCCCAGGGACTACCCTACAATGAGCAGTACTTC CASSSQGLPYNEQYF
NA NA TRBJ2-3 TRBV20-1 TGCAGTGCTAAAACCGTAAACACGCAGTATTTT CSAKTVNTQYF
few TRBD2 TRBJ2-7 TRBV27 TGTGCCAGCAGTTTATCGAGCGGGGGAGTTTACGAGCAGTACTTC CASSLSSGGVYEQYF
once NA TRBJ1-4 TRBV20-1 TGCAGTGCTAGGAGACAGAATAATGAAAAACTGTTTTTT CSARRQNNEKLFF
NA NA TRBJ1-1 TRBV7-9 TGTGCCAGCAGCTTAAGGGGGGAGGGACGGAAGAACACTGAAGCTTTCTTT CASSLRGEGRKNTEAFF
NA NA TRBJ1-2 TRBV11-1 TGTGCCAGCAGCTCGAGAGGGAAAGGAGACTATGGCTACACCTTC CASSSRGKGDYGYTF
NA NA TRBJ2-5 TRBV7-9 TGTGCCAGCAGCTTTGACGGGGAGGAGACCCAGTACTTC CASSFDGEETQYF
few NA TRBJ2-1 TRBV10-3 TGTGCCATCAGGCCGTTTAATTCCTCCTACAATGAGCAGTTCTTC CAIRPFNSSYNEQFF
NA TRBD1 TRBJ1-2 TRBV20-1 TGCAGTGCTGGTCCTACTCCCGGGACAGCAGGAGGGGGCTACACCTTC CSAGPTPGTAGGGYTF
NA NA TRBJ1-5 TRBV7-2 TGTGCCAGCAGCTTAGGCAGGGGCAGTGAGGGTAGCAATCAGCCCCAGCATTTT CASSLGRGSEGSNQPQHF
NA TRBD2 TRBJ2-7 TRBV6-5 TGTGCCAGCAGGATAGCGGGAGAACCCTCCGAGCAGTACTTC CASRIAGEPSEQYF
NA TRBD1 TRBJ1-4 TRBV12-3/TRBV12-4 TGTGCCAGCAGATCCCCCGGCAGGGGGAATGAAAAACTGTTTTTT CASRSPGRGNEKLFF
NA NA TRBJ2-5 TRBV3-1 TGTGCCGTAGAGGACGGAGAAGAGACCCAGTACTTC CAVEDGEETQYF
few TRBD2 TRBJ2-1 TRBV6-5 TGTGCCAGCAGTTACACTCCTAGCGGGAGCAATGAGCAGTTCTTC CASSYTPSGSNEQFF
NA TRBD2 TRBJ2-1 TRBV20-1 TGCAGTGCCCGACCGTCTAGCGGGAGGCCACACTACAATGAGCAGTTCTTC CSARPSSGRPHYNEQFF
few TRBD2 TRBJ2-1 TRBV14 TGTGCCAGCAGCCAAGGCCCCGGGGGGGTCTGGTACAATGAGCAGTTCTTC CASSQGPGGVWYNEQFF
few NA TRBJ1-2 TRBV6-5 TGTGCCAGCAGCCCCACCCAGGGAACGTATGGCTACACCTTC CASSPTQGTYGYTF
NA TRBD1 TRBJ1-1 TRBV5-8 TGTGCCAGCAACCGAGACAGGGCGACTGAAGCTTTCTTT CASNRDRATEAFF
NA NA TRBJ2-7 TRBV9 TGTGCCAGCAGCGCCCAACTCCAAAACGAGCAGTACTTC CASSAQLQNEQYF
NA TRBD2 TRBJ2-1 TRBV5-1 TGCGCCAGCAGCTTGGGACTAGCGGGACAATACAATGAGCAGTTCTTC CASSLGLAGQYNEQFF
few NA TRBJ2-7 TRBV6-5 TGTGCCAGCAGTTACCGCGGGGCGGGGTACGAGCAGTACTTC CASSYRGAGYEQYF
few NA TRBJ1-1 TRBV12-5 TGTGCTAGTGGTTTGATATGGCGTGGAGACACTGAAGCTTTCTTT CASGLIWRGDTEAFF
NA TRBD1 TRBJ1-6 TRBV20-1 TGCGGTGCTAGAGATTCGAGAGGGGGCAATAGTTCACCCCTCCACTTT CGARDSRGGNSSPLHF
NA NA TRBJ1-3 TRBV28 TGTGCCAGCAGGCTCGGGGGTTTATCTGGAAACACCATATATTTT CASRLGGLSGNTIYF
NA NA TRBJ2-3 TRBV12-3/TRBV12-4 TGTGCCAGCAATCCTCAGATAAGCACAGATACGCAGTATTTT CASNPQISTDTQYF